This T cell receptor (beta chain) was sequenced in a study of T-cell memory formation after mild COVID-19. Whole-study findings and limits: Cross-reactive memory appears to have joined, as suggested by some responding clones showing up in pre-infection memory.

Via MiXCR, TCRdb re-called the 5' RACE reads, giving one row per CDR3 protein. This sample carries about 470,000 distinct CDR3 sequences, about 23% of them seen once, and the ten largest clones take 12%. CDR1 is MNHEY and CDR2 is SVGAGI in the germline V gene. The length of the CDR3 is 16 residues. Trimming removed 0 bases at V and 2 bases at J, with 12 bases between. This clonotype was recorded a few times. The target antigen is unknown. The sample comprised PBMCs or a T cell subset sorted from them (not recorded which). This clonotype was obtained from an adult woman who had mild COVID-19 (a few samples of this study predate the infection). Cell type and time point are not known. The chain carries TRBV6-5 and TRBJ2-3, with D maybe TRBD1 (5 bases). CDR3 nucleotide sequence: TGTGCCAGCAGTTACTCGGCAGGGCCTCCCACAGATACGCAGTATTTT. Protein product: CASSYSAGPPTDTQYF.